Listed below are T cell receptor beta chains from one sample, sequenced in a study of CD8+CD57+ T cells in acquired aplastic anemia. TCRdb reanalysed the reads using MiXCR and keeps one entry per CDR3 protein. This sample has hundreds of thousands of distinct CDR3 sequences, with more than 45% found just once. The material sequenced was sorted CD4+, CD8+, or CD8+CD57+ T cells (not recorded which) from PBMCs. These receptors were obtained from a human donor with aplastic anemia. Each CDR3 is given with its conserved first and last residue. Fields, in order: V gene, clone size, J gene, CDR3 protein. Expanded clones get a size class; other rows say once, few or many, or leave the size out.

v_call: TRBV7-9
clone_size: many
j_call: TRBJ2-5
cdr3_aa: CASSQTSGSQETQYF

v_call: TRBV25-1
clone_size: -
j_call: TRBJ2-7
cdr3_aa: CASSQGETGAEQYF

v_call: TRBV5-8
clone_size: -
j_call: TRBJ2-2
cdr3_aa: CASSPLSGRYTGELFF

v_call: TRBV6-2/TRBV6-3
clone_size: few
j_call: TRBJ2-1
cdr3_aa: CASSYSGLSYNEQFF

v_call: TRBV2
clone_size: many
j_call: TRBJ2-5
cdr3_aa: CASSTPKTSGRETQYF

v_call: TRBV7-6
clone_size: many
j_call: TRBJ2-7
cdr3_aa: CASSQGGNEQYF

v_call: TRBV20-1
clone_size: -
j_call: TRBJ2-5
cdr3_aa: CSASGDYQETQYF

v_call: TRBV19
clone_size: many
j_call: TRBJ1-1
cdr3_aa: CASSNSRSEAFF

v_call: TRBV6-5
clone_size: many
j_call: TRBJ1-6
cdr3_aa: CASSYRDRGDSPLHF

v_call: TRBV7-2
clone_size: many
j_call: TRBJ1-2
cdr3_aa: CASSLEGGGHGYTF

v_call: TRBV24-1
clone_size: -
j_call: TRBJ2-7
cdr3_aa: CATSELAGEQYF

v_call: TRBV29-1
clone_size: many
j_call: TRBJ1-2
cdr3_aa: CSVEGEGDYGYTF

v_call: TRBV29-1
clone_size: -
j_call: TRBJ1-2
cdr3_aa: CSVEGLYGYTF

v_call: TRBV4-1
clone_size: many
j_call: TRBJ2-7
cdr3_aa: CASSQDLPGYSYEQYF

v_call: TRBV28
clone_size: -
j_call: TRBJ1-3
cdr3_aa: CASSFSRGSGNAIYF

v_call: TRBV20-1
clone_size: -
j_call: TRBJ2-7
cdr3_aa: CSARDGLEDEQYF

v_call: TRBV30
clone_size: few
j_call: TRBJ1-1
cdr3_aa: CAWSRLGRTEAFF

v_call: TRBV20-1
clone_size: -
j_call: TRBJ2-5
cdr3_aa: CSAGTSGGQLQETQYF

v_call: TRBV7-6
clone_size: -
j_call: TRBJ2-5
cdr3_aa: CASSWTGAGTQYF